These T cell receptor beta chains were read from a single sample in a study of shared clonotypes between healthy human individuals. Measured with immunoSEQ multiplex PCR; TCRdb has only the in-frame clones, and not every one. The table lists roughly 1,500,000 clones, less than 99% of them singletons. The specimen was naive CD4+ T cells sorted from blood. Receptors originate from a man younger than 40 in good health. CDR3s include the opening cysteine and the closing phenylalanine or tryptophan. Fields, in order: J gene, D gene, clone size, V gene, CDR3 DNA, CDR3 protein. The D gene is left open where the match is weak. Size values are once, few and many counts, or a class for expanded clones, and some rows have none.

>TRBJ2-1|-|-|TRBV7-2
TGTGCCAGCAGCTTAGAGAGGGGCCCCTACAATGAGCAGTTCTTC
CASSLERGPYNEQFF
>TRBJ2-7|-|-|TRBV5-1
TGCGCCAGCAGCTTGGCCGATCGTTACGAGCAGTACTTC
CASSLADRYEQYF
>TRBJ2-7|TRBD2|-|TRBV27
TGTGCCAGCAGAAAACTAGCGGGAGGGCCGGGTGAGCAGTACTTC
CASRKLAGGPGEQYF
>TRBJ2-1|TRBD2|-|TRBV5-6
TGTGCCAGCAGCTTGAGTGGCGGGAGGGGACTCAATGAGCAGTTCTTC
CASSLSGGRGLNEQFF
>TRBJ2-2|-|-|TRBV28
TGTGCCAGCAAGGAGGGCGCGAGGGAGCTGTTTTTT
CASKEGARELFF
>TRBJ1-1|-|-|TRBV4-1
TGCGCCAGCAGCCCGGGACAAGGGGGGCAAGCTTTCTTT
CASSPGQGGQAFF
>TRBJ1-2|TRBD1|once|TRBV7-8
TGTGCCAGCAGCTTAAGCTCCGGGACAGGGGGCGCGCAGTATTATGGCTACACCTTC
CASSLSSGTGGAQYYGYTF
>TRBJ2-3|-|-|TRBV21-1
TGTGCCAGCAGCAAAGAAGCGGGAGGGCCCTCAGATACGCAGTATTTT
CASSKEAGGPSDTQYF
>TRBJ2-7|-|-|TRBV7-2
TGTGCCAGCAGCTTAGTGGTCCAAAGGAGGGGGAACTTC
CASSLVVQRRGNF
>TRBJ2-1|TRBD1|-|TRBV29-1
TGCAGCGTTGCCGGGACAGGGGTCTTTGAGCAGTTCTTC
CSVAGTGVFEQFF